Presented here are 2 T cell receptor beta chains from one specimen sequenced in a study of blood T cell repertoires in COVID-19. Profiling relied on immunoSEQ multiplex PCR, and the TCRdb table lists in-frame clones only, not all of them. Here the sample spans about 81,000 clones, 80% to 90% being singletons. Input material: peripheral blood. The receptor source for this set is a woman aged 80 or over with acute or convalescent COVID-19.

The J gene is TRBJ2-3, the V gene TRBV2; maybe TRBD1 (6 bases). Trimming stripped 8 bases from V and 0 bases from J, with 15 bases between. This CDR3 is built from 15 residues. CDR1 SNHLY and CDR2 FYNNEI come from the germline V gene. In nucleotides, the CDR3 is TGTGCCAGCCGTGGGAACAGGGCTAGCACAGATACGCAGTATTTT. Amino acids: CASRGNRASTDTQYF.

The rearrangement links TRBV28 to TRBJ1-6, with no clear D. The CDR3 is 16 amino acids. CDR1 is MDHEN, CDR2 SYDVKM, per germline. The V gene lost 5 bases and the J gene lost 0 bases, with 11 bases spanning the gap. CDR3 residues: CASSIRPSSYNSPLHF. CDR3 DNA sequence: TGTGCCAGCAGTATTCGCCCGAGCTCCTATAATTCACCCCTCCACTTT.